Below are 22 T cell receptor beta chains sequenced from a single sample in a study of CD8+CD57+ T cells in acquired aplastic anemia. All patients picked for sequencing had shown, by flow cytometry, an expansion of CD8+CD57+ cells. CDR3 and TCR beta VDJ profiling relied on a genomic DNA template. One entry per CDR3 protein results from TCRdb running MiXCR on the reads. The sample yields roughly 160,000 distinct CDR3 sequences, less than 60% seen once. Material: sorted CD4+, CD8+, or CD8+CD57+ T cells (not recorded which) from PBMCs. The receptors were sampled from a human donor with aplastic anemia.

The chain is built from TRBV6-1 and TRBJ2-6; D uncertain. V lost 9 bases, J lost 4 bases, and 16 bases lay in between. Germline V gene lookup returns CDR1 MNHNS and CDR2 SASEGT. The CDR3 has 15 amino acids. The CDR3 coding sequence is TGTGCCAGTCGCCAGGCGGTACGAGGGGCCAACGTCCTGACTTTC. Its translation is CASRQAVRGANVLTF.

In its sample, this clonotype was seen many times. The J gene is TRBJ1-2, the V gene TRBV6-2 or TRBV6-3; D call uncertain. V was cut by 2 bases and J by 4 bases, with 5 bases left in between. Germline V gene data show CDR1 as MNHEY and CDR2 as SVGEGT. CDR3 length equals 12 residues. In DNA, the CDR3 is TGTGCCAGCAGTTACGAGGCCTATGGCTACACCTTC. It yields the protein CASSYEAYGYTF.

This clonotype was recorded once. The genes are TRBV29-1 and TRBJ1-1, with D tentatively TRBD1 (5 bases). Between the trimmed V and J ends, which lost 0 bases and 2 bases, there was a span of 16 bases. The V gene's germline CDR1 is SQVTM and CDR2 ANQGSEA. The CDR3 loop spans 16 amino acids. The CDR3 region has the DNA TGCAGCGTTGAAGATCGGTTTTCCAGGGCCAACACTGAAGCTTTCTTT. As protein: CSVEDRFSRANTEAFF.

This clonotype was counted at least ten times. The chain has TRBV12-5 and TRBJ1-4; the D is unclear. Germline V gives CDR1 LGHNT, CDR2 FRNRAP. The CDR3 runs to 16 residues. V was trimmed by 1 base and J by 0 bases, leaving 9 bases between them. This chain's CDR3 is CASGLEGGATNEKLFF. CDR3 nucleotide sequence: TGTGCTAGTGGTTTGGAGGGAGGAGCAACTAATGAAAAACTGTTTTTT.

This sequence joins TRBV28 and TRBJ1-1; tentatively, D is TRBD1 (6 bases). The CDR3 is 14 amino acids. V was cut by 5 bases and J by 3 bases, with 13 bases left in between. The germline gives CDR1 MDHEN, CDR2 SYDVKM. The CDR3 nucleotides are TGTGCCAGCAGTGCCATCTCAGGGGACACTGAAGCTTTCTTT. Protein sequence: CASSAISGDTEAFF.

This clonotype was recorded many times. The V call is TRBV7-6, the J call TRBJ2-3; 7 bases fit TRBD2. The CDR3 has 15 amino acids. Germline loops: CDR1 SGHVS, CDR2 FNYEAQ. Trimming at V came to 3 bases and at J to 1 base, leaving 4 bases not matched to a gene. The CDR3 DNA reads TGTGCCAGCAGCTTGGGGGGAGGGCGCACAGATACGCAGTATTTT. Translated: CASSLGGGRTDTQYF.

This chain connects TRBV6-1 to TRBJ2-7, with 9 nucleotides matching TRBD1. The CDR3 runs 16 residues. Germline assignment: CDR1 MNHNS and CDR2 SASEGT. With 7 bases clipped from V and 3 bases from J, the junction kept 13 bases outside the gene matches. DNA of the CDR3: TGTGCCAGCACCAACGCCTGGGGACAGGGCGGCTACGAGCAGTACTTC. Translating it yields CASTNAWGQGGYEQYF.

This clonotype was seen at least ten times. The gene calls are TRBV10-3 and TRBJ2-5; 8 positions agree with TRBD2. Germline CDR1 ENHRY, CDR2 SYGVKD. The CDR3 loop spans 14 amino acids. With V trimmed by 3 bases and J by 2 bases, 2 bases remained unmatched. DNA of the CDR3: TGTGCCATCAGTGACTCTAGCGGGCAAGAGACCCAGTACTTC. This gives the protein CAISDSSGQETQYF.

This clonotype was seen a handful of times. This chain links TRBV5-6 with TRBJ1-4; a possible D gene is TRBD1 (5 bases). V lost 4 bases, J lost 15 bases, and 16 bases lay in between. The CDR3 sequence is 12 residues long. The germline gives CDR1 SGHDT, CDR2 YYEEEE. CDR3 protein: CASSRGTTGVFF. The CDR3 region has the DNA TGTGCCAGCAGCCGGGGGACCACGGGGGTGTTTTTT.

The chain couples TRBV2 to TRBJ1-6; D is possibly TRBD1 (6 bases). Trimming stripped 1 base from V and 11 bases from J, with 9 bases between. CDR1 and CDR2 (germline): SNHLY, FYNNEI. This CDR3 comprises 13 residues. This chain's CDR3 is CASSEGGRTPLHF. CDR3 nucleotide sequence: TGTGCCAGCAGTGAAGGGGGGCGCACACCCCTCCACTTT.

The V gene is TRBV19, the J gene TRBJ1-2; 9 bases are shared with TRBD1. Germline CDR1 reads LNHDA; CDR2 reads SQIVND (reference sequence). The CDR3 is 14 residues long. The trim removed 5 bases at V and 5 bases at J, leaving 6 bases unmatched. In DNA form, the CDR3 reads TGTGCCAGTAGTTTTGGGACAGGGACATATGGCTACACCTTC. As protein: CASSFGTGTYGYTF.

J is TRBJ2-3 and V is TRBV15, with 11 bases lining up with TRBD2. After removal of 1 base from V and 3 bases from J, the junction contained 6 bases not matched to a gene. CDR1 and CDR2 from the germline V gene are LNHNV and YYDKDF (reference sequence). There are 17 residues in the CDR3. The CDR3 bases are TGTGCCACCAGCAGAGCTCGCACTAGCGGGAGTACAGATACGCAGTATTTT. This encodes CATSRARTSGSTDTQYF.

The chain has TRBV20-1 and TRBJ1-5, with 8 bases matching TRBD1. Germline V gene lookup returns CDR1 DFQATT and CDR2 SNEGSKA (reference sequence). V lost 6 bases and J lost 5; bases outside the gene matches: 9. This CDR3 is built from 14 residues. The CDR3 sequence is CSASDRGRDQPQHF. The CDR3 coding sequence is TGCAGTGCCAGTGACAGGGGTCGGGATCAGCCCCAGCATTTT.

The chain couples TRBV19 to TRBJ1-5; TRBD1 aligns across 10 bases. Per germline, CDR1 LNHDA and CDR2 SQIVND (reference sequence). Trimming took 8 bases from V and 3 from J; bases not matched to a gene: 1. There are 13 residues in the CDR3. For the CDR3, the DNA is TGTGCCAGTGGGACAGGGGACAATCAGCCCCAGCATTTT. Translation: CASGTGDNQPQHF.

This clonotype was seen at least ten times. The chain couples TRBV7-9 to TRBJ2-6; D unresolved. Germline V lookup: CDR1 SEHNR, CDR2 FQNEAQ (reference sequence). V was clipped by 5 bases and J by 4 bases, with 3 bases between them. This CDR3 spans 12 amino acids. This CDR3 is CASSPGANVLTF. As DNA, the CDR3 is TGTGCCAGCAGCCCCGGGGCCAACGTCCTGACTTTC. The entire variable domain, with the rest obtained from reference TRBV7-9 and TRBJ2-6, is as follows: DTGVSQNPRHKITKRGQNVTFRCDPISEHNRLYWYRQTLGQGPEFLTYFQNEAQLEKSRLLSDRFSAERPKGSFSTLEIQRTEQGDSAMYLCASSPGANVLTFGAGSRLTVL.

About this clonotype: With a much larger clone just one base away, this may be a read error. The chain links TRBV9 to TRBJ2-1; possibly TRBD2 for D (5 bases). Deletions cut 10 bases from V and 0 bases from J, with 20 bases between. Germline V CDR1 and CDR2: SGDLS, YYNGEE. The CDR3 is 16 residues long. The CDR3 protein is CAGKDGRASSYNEQFF. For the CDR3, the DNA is TGTGCCGGCAAGGATGGGCGGGCTAGCTCCTACAATGAGCAGTTCTTC. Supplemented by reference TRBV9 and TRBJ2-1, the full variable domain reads DSGVTQTPKHLITATGQRVTLRCSPRSGDLSVYWYQQSLDQGLQFLIQYYNGEERAKGNILERFSAQQFPDLHSELNLSSLELGDSALYFCAGKDGRASSYNEQFFGPGTRLTVL.

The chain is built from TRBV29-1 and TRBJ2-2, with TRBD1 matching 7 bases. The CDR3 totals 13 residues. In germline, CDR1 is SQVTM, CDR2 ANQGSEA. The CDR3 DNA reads TGCACGGCGAAGGGGGCGAGTACCGGGGAGCTGTTTTTT. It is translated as CTAKGASTGELFF.

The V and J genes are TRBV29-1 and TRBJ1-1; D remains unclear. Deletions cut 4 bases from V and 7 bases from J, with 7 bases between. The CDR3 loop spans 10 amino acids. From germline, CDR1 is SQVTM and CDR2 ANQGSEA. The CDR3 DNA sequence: TGCAGCGTTGGTGGTTTTGAAGCTTTCTTT. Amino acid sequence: CSVGGFEAFF.

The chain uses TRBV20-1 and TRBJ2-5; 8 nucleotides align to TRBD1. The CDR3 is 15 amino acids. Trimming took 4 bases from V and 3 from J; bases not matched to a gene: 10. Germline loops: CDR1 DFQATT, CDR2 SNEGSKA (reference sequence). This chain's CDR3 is CSANGVGTGKETQYF. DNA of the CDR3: TGCAGTGCTAATGGTGTCGGGACAGGTAAAGAGACCCAGTACTTC.

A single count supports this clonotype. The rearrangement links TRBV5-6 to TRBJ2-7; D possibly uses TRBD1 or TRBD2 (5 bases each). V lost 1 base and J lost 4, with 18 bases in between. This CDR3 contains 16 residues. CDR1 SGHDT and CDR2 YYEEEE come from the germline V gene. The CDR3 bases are TGTGCCAGCAGCTTGTACGAACCGGGACCCCAGTACGAGCAGTACTTC. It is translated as CASSLYEPGPQYEQYF.

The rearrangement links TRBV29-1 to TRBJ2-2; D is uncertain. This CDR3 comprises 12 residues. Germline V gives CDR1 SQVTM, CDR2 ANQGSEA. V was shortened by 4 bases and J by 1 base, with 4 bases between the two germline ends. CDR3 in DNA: TGCAGCGTTGTCAAGAACACCGGGGAGCTGTTTTTT. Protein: CSVVKNTGELFF.

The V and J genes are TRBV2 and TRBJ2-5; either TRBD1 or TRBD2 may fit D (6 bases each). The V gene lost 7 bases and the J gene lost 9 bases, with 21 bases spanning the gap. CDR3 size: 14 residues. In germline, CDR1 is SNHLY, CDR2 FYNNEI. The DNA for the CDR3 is TGTGCCAGCATGATGGGGGGCCGAAATCAGCCCCAGTACTTC. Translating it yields CASMMGGRNQPQYF.